This T cell receptor (beta chain) derives from a study of human thymus T cells (dated by TCRdb to the early 2020s). With regard to the full study: TCR alpha and beta repertoires from roughly 8 infant thymus samples and a few related peripheral blood samples were characterized in the study. The cohort included more than 5 male and a couple of female infants, with donor ages spanning 7 to 244 days. Results the study describes overall, beyond this receptor: The related research found that thymic TCR repertoires overlapped highly between unrelated individuals. Thymus samples yielded on average roughly 800,000 unique TCRB clonotypes, compared with 80,000 to 85,000 from blood samples. Biased V and J gene segment usage appeared to be present in both thymic and peripheral blood repertoires.

Using the immunoSEQ multiplex PCR assay, the TCRB and TCRAD loci were amplified from a standardized quantity of quality-controlled genomic DNA. The V(D)J region was spanned by amplicons of a length sufficient to cover the CDR3 and to identify V and J genes. Amplicon sequencing was performed on an Illumina platform through the commercial immunoSEQ service. On the study's bioinformatics: Corrections for primer bias and sequencing errors followed previously described methods, while TCRAD and TCRB definitions were based on the IMGT database. The repertoires were analysed using immunoSEQ Analyzer 3.0 and VDJTools for basic statistics, V/J segment usage, diversity estimates, rarefaction and pairwise overlap. Diversity was estimated using the Chao1, ChaoE, Efron-Thisted, Shannon and inverse Simpson indices, and was also estimated on datasets down-sampled to the size of the smallest sample. Repertoire overlap was assessed by strict matching of CDR3 nucleotide sequence, V gene and J gene, and clustering was done by Jaccard-based multidimensional scaling. Drawn from immuneACCESS, this table holds only the in-frame rearrangements with V and J called that TCRdb kept. Clones are partly lost; checked studies trace under half to an unresolved V gene and leave the rest unexplained. V and J calls and clone size are given by that table; D and trimming were obtained from the DNA. This sample has some 120,000 clones in its table, and around 95% of those were observed once. Jointly, the top ten make up roughly 0.024% of the sample.

Cut back by 8 bases and 7 bases, the V and J ends lie 11 bases apart. The CDR3 starts with the cysteine, ends with the phenylalanine, and has 11 residues. Only the CDR3 region is kept as DNA, spanning 33 bases read in frame from base 1. Sequences MNHEY (CDR1) and SMNVEV (CDR2) are obtained from the germline V gene (reference sequence). A remark on this clone: Its antigen is unknown. No much larger clonotype is one base removed from it; base qualities were not supplied.

The thymus tissue came from surgical resects taken out during corrective cardiac surgery. The donors were immunologically healthy infants in Finland who had open corrective cardiac surgery for congenital heart defects. Thymocytes were released mechanically from tissue and stored at -70 °C as pellets of roughly 9-31 million cells. A QIAsymphony instrument was used to extract genomic DNA from frozen cell pellets. Material for sequencing was thymus tissue. The V and J genes are TRBV27 and TRBJ1-1, with no reliable assignment of the D segment. This clonotype was sampled from a boy under two years old with a congenital heart defect but otherwise immunologically healthy. The nucleotides read TGTGCCAGCCTAAACGGTGGTGAAGCTTTCTTT. Its protein product is CASLNGGEAFF.